These T cell receptor beta chains were read from a single sample in a study of identical twins. TCRdb reprocessed the 5' RACE reads via MiXCR and lists one record per CDR3 protein. The table records fewer than 550,000 distinct CDR3 sequences, approximately 15% of them present only once. The sample was also reused in another study, on yellow fever vaccine responses in identical twins.

The material sequenced was CD4+ T cells sorted from blood. The receptor source for this set is a woman under 30 in good health. Both conserved end residues are part of each CDR3. The order of the fields is V gene, D gene, J gene, clone size, CDR3 protein, CDR3 DNA. D genes are given only for firm matches. Rows may omit the clone size; those that give it use once, few, many or a size class.

TRBV6-2/TRBV6-3	.	TRBJ1-5	few	CASRSWGAGQPQHF	TGTGCCAGCAGGTCCTGGGGCGCGGGGCAGCCCCAGCATTTT
TRBV28	.	TRBJ1-2	.	CASSQLRRGMNYGYTF	TGTGCCAGCAGTCAACTCCGCCGGGGAATGAACTATGGCTACACCTTC
TRBV29-1	.	TRBJ1-2	.	CSVTPAEGGYTF	TGCAGCGTTACCCCGGCGGAGGGGGGCTACACCTTC
TRBV20-1	TRBD2	TRBJ2-3	few	CSAPRLAESTDTQYF	TGCAGTGCTCCTAGACTAGCGGAAAGCACAGATACGCAGTATTTT
TRBV18	.	TRBJ2-2	.	CASSPDRTNTGELFF	TGTGCCAGCTCACCGGACAGAACGAACACCGGGGAGCTGTTTTTT
TRBV7-2	.	TRBJ1-2	.	CASSPAGGFTGYTF	TGTGCCAGCTCCCCCGCGGGGGGCTTTACTGGCTACACCTTC
TRBV13	.	TRBJ2-3	once	CASRYRVAYTQYF	TGTGCCAGCAGGTACCGGGTAGCGTATACGCAGTATTTT
TRBV7-8	TRBD1	TRBJ2-1	.	CASSTRQGTQDSFNEQFF	TGTGCCAGCAGCACAAGACAGGGAACCCAGGATTCTTTCAATGAGCAGTTCTTC
TRBV3-1	.	TRBJ2-5	few	CASSPSVETQYF	TGTGCCAGCAGCCCTTCGGTTGAGACCCAGTACTTC
TRBV9	TRBD2	TRBJ2-1	few	CASSGLAGASYNEQFF	TGTGCCAGCAGTGGACTAGCGGGGGCCTCCTACAATGAGCAGTTCTTC
TRBV7-2	TRBD2	TRBJ2-3	.	CASSAQRGGLKQYF	TGTGCCAGCAGCGCCCAGCGGGGGGGCTTAAAGCAGTATTTT
TRBV12-3/TRBV12-4	TRBD1	TRBJ2-7	few	CASSLAGGEYEQYF	TGTGCCAGCAGTTTAGCAGGGGGCGAGTACGAGCAGTACTTC
TRBV7-3	.	TRBJ2-2	.	CASSLSPVKNTGELFF	TGTGCCAGCAGCCTTTCGCCCGTGAAAAACACCGGGGAGCTGTTTTTT
TRBV2	.	TRBJ2-7	.	CASSVEGDEQYF	TGTGCCAGCAGTGTTGAGGGGGACGAGCAGTACTTC
TRBV20-1	TRBD2	TRBJ2-1	.	CSASNLAGGNEQFF	TGCAGTGCTAGTAATCTAGCGGGGGGGAATGAGCAGTTCTTC
TRBV29-1	.	TRBJ2-7	few	CSVGVTAYEQYF	TGCAGCGTTGGGGTGACTGCCTACGAGCAGTACTTC
TRBV30	TRBD2	TRBJ2-3	.	CGCSGGAPDTQYF	TGTGGATGTAGCGGGGGGGCTCCAGATACGCAGTATTTT